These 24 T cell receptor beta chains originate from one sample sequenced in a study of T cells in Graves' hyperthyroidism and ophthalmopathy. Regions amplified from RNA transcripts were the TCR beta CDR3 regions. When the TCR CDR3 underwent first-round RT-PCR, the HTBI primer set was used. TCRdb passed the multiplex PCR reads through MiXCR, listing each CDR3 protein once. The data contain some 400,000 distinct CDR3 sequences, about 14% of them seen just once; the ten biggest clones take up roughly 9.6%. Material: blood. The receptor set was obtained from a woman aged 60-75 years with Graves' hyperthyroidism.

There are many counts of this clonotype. In DNA form, the CDR3 reads TGTGCCAGCAGTCCCGTAGCGGGAGGGACCTACGAGCAGTACTTC. Amino acids: CASSPVAGGTYEQYF. The rearrangement links TRBV12-3 or TRBV12-4 to TRBJ2-7; 11 bases fit TRBD2. The CDR3 is 15 amino acids. V dropped 5 bases and J dropped 2; count of bases not matched to a gene: 5.

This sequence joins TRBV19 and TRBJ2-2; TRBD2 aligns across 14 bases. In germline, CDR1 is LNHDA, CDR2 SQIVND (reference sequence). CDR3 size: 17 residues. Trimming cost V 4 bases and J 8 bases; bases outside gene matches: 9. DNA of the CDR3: TGTGCCAGTAGTAGCCCGGGACTAGCGGGAGTAGGAGGGGAGCTGTTTTTT. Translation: CASSSPGLAGVGGELFF.

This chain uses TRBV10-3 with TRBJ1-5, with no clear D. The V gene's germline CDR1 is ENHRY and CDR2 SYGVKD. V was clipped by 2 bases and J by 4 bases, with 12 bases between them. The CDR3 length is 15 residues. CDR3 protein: CAISEKWAANQPQHF. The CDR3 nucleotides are TGTGCCATCAGTGAGAAGTGGGCAGCTAATCAGCCCCAGCATTTT.

The CDR3 spells CASSPSSGNQPQHF. The CDR3 DNA reads as TGTGCCAGCTCACCATCTTCCGGAAATCAGCCCCAGCATTTT. V and J are TRBV18 and TRBJ1-5; D is uncertain. This CDR3 region has 14 residues. Germline CDR1 reads KGHSH; CDR2 reads LQKENI. Trimming pared 2 bases from V and 4 bases from J, leaving 9 bases between.

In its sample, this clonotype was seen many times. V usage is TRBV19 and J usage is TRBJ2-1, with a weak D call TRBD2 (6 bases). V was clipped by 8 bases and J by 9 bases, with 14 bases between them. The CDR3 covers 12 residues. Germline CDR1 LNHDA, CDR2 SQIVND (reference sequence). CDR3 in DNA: TGTGCCAGTGGGTGGGGAGGTAGTGAGCAGTTCTTC. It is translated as CASGWGGSEQFF.

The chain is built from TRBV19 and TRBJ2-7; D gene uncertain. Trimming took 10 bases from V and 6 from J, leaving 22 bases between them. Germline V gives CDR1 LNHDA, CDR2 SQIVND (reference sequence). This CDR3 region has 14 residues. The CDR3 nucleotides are TGTGCCACCACGCAATCTTTCATCGCCGGCGAGCAGTACTTC. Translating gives CATTQSFIAGEQYF. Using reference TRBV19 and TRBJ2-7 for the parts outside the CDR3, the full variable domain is DGGITQSPKYLFRKEGQNVTLSCEQNLNHDAMYWYRQDPGQGLRLIYYSQIVNDFQKGDIAEGYSVSREKKESFPLTVTSAQKNPTAFYLCATTQSFIAGEQYFGPGTRLTVT.

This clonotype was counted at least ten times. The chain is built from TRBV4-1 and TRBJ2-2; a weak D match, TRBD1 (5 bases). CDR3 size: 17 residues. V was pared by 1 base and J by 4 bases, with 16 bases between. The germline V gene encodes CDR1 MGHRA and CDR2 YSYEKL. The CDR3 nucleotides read TGCGCCAGCAGCCAAGTCAGGGTTGCGCGTCGCACCGGGGAGCTGTTTTTT. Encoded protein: CASSQVRVARRTGELFF.

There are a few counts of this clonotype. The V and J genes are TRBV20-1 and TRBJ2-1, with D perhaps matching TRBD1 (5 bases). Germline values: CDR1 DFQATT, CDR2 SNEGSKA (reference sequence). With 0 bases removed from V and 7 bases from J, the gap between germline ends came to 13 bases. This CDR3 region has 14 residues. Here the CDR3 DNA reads TGCAGTGCTAGAGATTGGGGCCTGACAAATGAGCAGTTCTTC. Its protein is CSARDWGLTNEQFF.

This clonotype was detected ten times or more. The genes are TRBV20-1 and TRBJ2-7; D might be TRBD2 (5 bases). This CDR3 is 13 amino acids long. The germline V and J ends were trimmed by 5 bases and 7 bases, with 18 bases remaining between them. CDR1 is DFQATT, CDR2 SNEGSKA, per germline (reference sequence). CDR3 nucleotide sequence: TGCAGTGCTTCGGTCCCGGAGTGGGAGGAGCAGTACTTC. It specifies CSASVPEWEEQYF.

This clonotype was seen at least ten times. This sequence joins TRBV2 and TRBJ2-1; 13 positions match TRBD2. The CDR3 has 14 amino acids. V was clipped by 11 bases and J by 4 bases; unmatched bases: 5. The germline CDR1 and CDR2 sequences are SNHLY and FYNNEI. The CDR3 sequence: CARGTSGTYNEQFF. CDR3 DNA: TGTGCCCGAGGGACTAGCGGGACGTACAATGAGCAGTTCTTC. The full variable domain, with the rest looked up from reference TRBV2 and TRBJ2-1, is EPEVTQTPSHQVTQMGQEVILRCVPISNHLYFYWYRQILGQKVEFLVSFYNNEISEKSEIFDDQFSVERPDGSNFTLKIRSTKLEDSAMYFCARGTSGTYNEQFFGPGTRLTVL.

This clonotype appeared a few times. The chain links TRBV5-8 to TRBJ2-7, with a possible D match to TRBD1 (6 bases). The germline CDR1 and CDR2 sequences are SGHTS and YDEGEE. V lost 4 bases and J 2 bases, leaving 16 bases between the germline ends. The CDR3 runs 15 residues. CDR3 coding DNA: TGTGCCAGCAGCCCTACAGGGTACAGAACCTACGAGCAGTACTTC. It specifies CASSPTGYRTYEQYF.

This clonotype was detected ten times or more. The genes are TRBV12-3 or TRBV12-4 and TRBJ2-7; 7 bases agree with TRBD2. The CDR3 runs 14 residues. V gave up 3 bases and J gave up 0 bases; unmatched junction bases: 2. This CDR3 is CASSFTSASYEQYF. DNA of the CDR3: TGTGCCAGCAGTTTTACTAGCGCCTCCTACGAGCAGTACTTC.

DNA of the CDR3: TGTGCCAGCAGTTTAGCGCAGGGTTCCTACAATGAGCAGTTCTTC. This gives the protein CASSLAQGSYNEQFF. The chain employs TRBV12-3 or TRBV12-4 and TRBJ2-1; a possible D gene is TRBD1 (5 bases). The CDR3 runs 15 residues. The V and J ends lost 0 bases and 1 base respectively, with 7 bases between them.

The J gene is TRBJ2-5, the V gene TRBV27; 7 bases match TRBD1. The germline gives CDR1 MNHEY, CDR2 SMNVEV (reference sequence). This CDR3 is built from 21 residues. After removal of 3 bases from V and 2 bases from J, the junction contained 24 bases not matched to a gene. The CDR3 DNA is TGTGCCAGCAGTTTTTGGGCAGGGAGCAGTGGACAGGCGGGCCCACAAGAGACCCAGTACTTC. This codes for CASSFWAGSSGQAGPQETQYF.

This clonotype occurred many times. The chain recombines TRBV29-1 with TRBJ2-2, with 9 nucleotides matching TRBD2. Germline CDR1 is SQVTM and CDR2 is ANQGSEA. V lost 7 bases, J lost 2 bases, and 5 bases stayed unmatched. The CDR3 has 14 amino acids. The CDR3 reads CSARGGSNTGELFF. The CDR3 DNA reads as TGCAGCGCGCGGGGGGGGAGTAACACCGGGGAGCTGTTTTTT.

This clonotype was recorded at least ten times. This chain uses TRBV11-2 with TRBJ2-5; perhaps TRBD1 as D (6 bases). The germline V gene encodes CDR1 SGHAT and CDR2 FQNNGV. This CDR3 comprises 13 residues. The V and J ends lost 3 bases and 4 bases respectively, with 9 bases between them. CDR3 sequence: CASSLIQGETQYF. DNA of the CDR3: TGTGCCAGCAGCTTGATACAGGGAGAGACCCAGTACTTC.

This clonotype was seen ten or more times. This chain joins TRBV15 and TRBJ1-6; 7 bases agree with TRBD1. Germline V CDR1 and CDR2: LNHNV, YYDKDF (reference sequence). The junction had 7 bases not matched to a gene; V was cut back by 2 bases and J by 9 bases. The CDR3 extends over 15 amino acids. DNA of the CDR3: TGTGCCACCAGCAGATCGGACAGGAGGGGTTCACCCCTCCACTTT. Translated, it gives CATSRSDRRGSPLHF. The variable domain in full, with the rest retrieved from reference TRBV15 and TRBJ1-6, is DAMVIQNPRYQVTQFGKPVTLSCSQTLNHNVMYWYQQKSSQAPKLLFHYYDKDFNNEADTPDNFQSRRPNTSFCFLDIRSPGLGDTAMYLCATSRSDRRGSPLHFGNGTRLTVT.

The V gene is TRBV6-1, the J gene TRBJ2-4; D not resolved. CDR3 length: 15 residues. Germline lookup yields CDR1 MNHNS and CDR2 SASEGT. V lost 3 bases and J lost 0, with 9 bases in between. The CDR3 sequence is CASSDASLAKNIQYF. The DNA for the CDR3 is TGTGCCAGCAGTGACGCATCCTTAGCCAAAAACATTCAGTACTTC.

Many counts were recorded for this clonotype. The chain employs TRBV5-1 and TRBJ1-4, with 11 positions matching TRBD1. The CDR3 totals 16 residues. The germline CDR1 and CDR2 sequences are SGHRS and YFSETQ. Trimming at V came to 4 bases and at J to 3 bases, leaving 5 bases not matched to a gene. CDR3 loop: CASSEGQGVANEKLFF. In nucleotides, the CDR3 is TGCGCCAGCAGCGAGGGACAGGGGGTAGCTAATGAAAAACTGTTTTTT.

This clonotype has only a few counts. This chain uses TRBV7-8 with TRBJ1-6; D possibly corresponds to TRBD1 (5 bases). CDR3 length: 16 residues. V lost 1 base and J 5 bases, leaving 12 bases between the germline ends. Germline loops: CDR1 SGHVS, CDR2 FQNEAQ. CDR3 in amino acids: CASSLGWGNDNSPLHF. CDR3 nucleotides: TGTGCCAGCAGCTTAGGGTGGGGGAATGATAATTCACCCCTCCACTTT. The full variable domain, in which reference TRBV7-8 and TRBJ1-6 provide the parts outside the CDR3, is GAGVSQSPRYKVAKRGQDVALRCDPISGHVSLFWYQQALGQGPEFLTYFQNEAQLDKSGLPSDRFFAERPEGSVSTLKIQRTQQEDSAVYLCASSLGWGNDNSPLHFGNGTRLTVT.

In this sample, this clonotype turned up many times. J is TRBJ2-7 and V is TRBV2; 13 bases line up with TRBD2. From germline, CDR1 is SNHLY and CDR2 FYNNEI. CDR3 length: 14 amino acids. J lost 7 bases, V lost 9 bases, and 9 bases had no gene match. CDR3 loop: CARAGGLAGSEQYF. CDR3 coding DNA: TGTGCCAGAGCCGGGGGACTAGCGGGAAGTGAGCAGTACTTC.

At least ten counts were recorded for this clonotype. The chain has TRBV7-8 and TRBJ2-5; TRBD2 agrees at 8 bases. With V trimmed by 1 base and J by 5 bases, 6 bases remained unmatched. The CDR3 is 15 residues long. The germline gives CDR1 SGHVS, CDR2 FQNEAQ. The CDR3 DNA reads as TGTGCCAGCAGCTTAGTAGGGACTAGACAGGAGACCCAGTACTTC. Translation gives CASSLVGTRQETQYF.

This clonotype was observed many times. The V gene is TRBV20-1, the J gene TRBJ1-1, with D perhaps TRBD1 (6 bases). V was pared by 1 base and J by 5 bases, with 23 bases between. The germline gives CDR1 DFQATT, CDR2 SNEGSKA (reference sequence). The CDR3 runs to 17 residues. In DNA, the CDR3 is TGCAGTGCTAGAGCCCAGGGGAACAGGGAGCTGAGGACTGAAGCTTTCTTT. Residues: CSARAQGNRELRTEAFF.

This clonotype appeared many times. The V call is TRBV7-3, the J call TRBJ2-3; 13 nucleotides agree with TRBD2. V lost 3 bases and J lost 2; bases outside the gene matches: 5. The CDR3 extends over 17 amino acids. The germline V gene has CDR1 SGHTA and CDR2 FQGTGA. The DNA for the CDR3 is TGTGCCAGCAGCTTCGGGACTAGCGGGACCACCACAGATACGCAGTATTTT. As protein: CASSFGTSGTTTDTQYF.